The 22 T cell receptor beta chains in this list originate from one sample, sequenced in a study of blood T cell repertoires in COVID-19. Assay used: immunoSEQ multiplex PCR; TCRdb lists only in-frame clones, some missing. This table holds tens of thousands of clones, approximately 88% found once. Sequencing was done on a sample of peripheral blood. These TCRs come from a man between 60 and 75 years old with acute or convalescent COVID-19.

This chain joins TRBV30 and TRBJ1-2; 9 nucleotides line up with TRBD1. In germline, CDR1 is GTSNPN, CDR2 SVGIG (reference sequence). The CDR3 spans 15 residues. Trimming removed 2 bases from V and 4 bases from J; junction bases left unmatched: 8. CDR3 residues: CAWSPTGTGSYGYTF. CDR3 coding DNA: TGTGCCTGGAGTCCCACCGGGACAGGGAGCTATGGCTACACCTTC.

The chain uses TRBV18 and TRBJ1-3; D is undetermined. The CDR3 is 15 residues long. Germline lookup yields CDR1 KGHSH and CDR2 LQKENI. V was shortened by 10 bases and J by 0 bases, with 16 bases between the two germline ends. DNA of the CDR3: TGTGCCACCAGCGACGTCTGGAGCTCTGGAAACACCATATATTTT. Translated, it gives CATSDVWSSGNTIYF.

The chain recombines TRBV27 with TRBJ2-1; a weak D match, TRBD1 (6 bases). Trimming took off 4 bases at V and 8 bases at J, with 12 bases between the two ends. This CDR3 spans 13 amino acids. The germline V gene encodes CDR1 MNHEY and CDR2 SMNVEV (reference sequence). CDR3 bases: TGTGCCAGCAGTTCCCTAGGGGGTCATGAGCAGTTCTTC. As protein: CASSSLGGHEQFF.

The chain uses TRBV9 and TRBJ2-3; D gene uncertain. In germline, CDR1 is SGDLS, CDR2 YYNGEE. This CDR3 contains 11 residues. With 4 bases removed from V and 6 bases from J, the gap between germline ends came to 6 bases. The DNA of the CDR3 is TGTGCCAGCAGCTACCAGGATACGCAGTATTTT. Protein: CASSYQDTQYF.

V usage is TRBV28 and J usage is TRBJ1-6, with D unclear. Germline V gene sequence: CDR1 MDHEN, CDR2 SYDVKM. The V end was cut by 7 bases, the J end by 7 bases, with 11 bases between. The CDR3 totals 13 residues. CDR3 sequence reads: CASTLRGNSPLHF. The CDR3 DNA follows: TGTGCCAGCACCCTGCGCGGAAATTCACCCCTCCACTTT.

J is TRBJ2-2 and V is TRBV2, with a possible D match to TRBD2 (7 bases). Trimming removed 8 bases from V and 1 base from J, with 14 bases in between. The CDR3 totals 15 residues. CDR1 and CDR2 (germline): SNHLY, FYNNEI. The CDR3 loop reads CASEGGSGNTGELFF. As DNA, the CDR3 is TGTGCCAGCGAGGGGGGGAGCGGGAACACCGGGGAGCTGTTTTTT.

This clone has a single count. V usage is TRBV9 and J usage is TRBJ1-3; TRBD1 agrees at 8 bases. Germline V gene data show CDR1 as SGDLS and CDR2 as YYNGEE. This CDR3 contains 16 residues. V shed 4 bases, J shed 2 bases, and the junction held 8 bases outside the gene matches. The CDR3 DNA reads TGTGCCAGCAGCACCCAACCGGGACAGGCTGGAAACACCATATATTTT. Translation: CASSTQPGQAGNTIYF.

V is TRBV27 and J is TRBJ2-1, with TRBD2 matching over 7 bases. With 5 bases clipped from V and 7 bases from J, the junction kept 5 bases outside the gene matches. This CDR3 has 13 amino acids. Germline V lookup: CDR1 MNHEY, CDR2 SMNVEV (reference sequence). The CDR3 coding sequence is TGTGCCAGCAGTACTAGCGTTTTGAATGAGCAGTTCTTC. It codes for CASSTSVLNEQFF.

This chain connects TRBV20-1 to TRBJ2-1; D is perhaps TRBD1 (5 bases). CDR1 is DFQATT and CDR2 is SNEGSKA in the germline V gene (reference sequence). The V and J ends lost 3 bases and 6 bases respectively, with 6 bases between them. The CDR3 spans 11 residues. For the CDR3, the DNA is TGCAGTGCTAGGGACACCAATGAGCAGTTCTTC. Translated: CSARDTNEQFF.

The CDR3 protein is CASSPERGRSYNEQFF. The CDR3 region has the DNA TGTGCCAGCTCACCAGAGCGGGGGCGCTCCTACAATGAGCAGTTCTTC. The chain combines TRBV18 with TRBJ2-1, with 8 bases aligning to TRBD2. The V gene end was trimmed by 2 bases and the J gene end by 0 bases; junction bases not matched to a gene: 3. Germline V gene lookup returns CDR1 KGHSH and CDR2 LQKENI. This CDR3 is 16 amino acids long.

The CDR3 sequence is CASSYLAGVADTQYF. As DNA, the CDR3 is TGTGCCAGCAGTTACCTGGCGGGGGTGGCAGATACGCAGTATTTT. The V and J genes are TRBV6-5 and TRBJ2-3; TRBD2 agrees at 7 bases. The germline CDR1 and CDR2 sequences are MNHEY and SVGAGI. V gave up 2 bases and J gave up 4 bases; unmatched junction bases: 6. CDR3 length: 15 residues.

This clone was found once. V and J are TRBV6-5 and TRBJ1-6; D perhaps matches TRBD1 (5 bases). The CDR3 loop spans 14 amino acids. The V end lost 4 bases, the J end lost 6 bases, and 10 bases lay between the germline ends. Germline CDR1 reads MNHEY; CDR2 reads SVGAGI. CDR3 DNA sequence: TGTGCCAGCAGTTGGGCGGGGGGTAATTCACCCCTCCACTTT. Its protein is CASSWAGGNSPLHF.

The rearrangement uses TRBV24-1 and TRBJ2-3, with D possibly matching TRBD2 (6 bases). Germline loops: CDR1 KGHDR, CDR2 SFDVKD. V shed 5 bases and J shed 3 bases, with 11 bases lying between them. This CDR3 has 14 amino acids. CDR3 in DNA: TGTGCCACCAGTGGTGGGACTCCGACAGATACGCAGTATTTT. Translating it yields CATSGGTPTDTQYF.

The chain uses TRBV7-6 and TRBJ1-5; D not certain. The V gene lost 8 bases and the J gene lost 2 bases, with 19 bases spanning the gap. Germline values: CDR1 SGHVS, CDR2 FNYEAQ. The CDR3 totals 16 residues. Here the CDR3 reads CASFRRWFSGNQPQHF. CDR3 nucleotide sequence: TGTGCCAGCTTCAGGAGGTGGTTTTCGGGCAATCAGCCCCAGCATTTT.

V and J are TRBV11-2 and TRBJ2-5, with TRBD1 identical over 11 bases. The germline V gene has CDR1 SGHAT and CDR2 FQNNGV. Losses at the gene ends were 5 bases for V and 2 bases for J; bases not matched to a gene: 13. The CDR3 consists of 18 residues. The CDR3 reads CASSPRTGGGLGQETQYF. CDR3 nucleotide sequence: TGTGCCAGCAGCCCTCGGACAGGGGGCGGCCTAGGACAAGAGACCCAGTACTTC.

V usage is TRBV7-8 and J usage is TRBJ2-5, with 8 nucleotides matching TRBD1. With 6 bases clipped from V and 1 base from J, the junction kept 4 bases outside the gene matches. Germline assignment: CDR1 SGHVS and CDR2 FQNEAQ. The CDR3 sequence is 14 residues long. CDR3 amino acids: CASRTGAAQETQYF. The DNA for the CDR3 is TGTGCCAGCAGGACAGGGGCTGCCCAAGAGACCCAGTACTTC.

The chain combines TRBV14 with TRBJ1-5, with a tentative D call TRBD1 (5 bases). V lost 0 bases to trimming and J lost 0 bases, with 21 bases between them. CDR3 length: 20 amino acids. Germline-derived CDR1 and CDR2 are SGHDN and FVKESK. CDR3 in DNA: TGTGCCAGCAGCCAAGAAGTCCCCCGGCAGGGTCTTTATAGCAATCAGCCCCAGCATTTT. Translation: CASSQEVPRQGLYSNQPQHF.

The genes are TRBV6-5 and TRBJ1-5; D is possibly TRBD1 (6 bases). V was shortened by 6 bases and J by 4 bases, with 13 bases between the two germline ends. Germline loops: CDR1 MNHEY, CDR2 SVGAGI. CDR3 length: 14 residues. CDR3 sequence (DNA): TGTGCCAGCAGGGACAGCCAGTATAATCAGCCCCAGCATTTT. Translation gives CASRDSQYNQPQHF.

The chain links TRBV6-6 to TRBJ1-4; 7 bases map to TRBD1. Germline V gives CDR1 MNHNY, CDR2 SVGAGI (reference sequence). Trimming at V came to 6 bases and at J to 4 bases, leaving 8 bases not matched to a gene. This CDR3 region has 15 residues. For the CDR3, the DNA is TGTGCCAGCAGCCAATTACAGGGGCTTAATGAAAAACTGTTTTTT. Protein sequence: CASSQLQGLNEKLFF.

The chain is built from TRBV5-1 and TRBJ2-5, with D perhaps TRBD1 (5 bases). The germline V gene has CDR1 SGHRS and CDR2 YFSETQ. There are 13 residues in the CDR3. V dropped 3 bases and J dropped 5 bases, with 11 bases sitting between them. The chain's CDR3 is CASSSGARETQYF. The CDR3 DNA sequence: TGCGCCAGCAGCTCTGGGGCGAGGGAGACCCAGTACTTC.

This sequence joins TRBV5-4 and TRBJ1-1; D unclear. Trimming left V 2 bases short and J 0 bases short, with 8 bases between. Germline V gene data show CDR1 as SGHNT and CDR2 as YYREEE (reference sequence). The CDR3 spans 14 residues. In DNA form, the CDR3 reads TGTGCCAGCAGCTTCTCCAGAATGAACACTGAAGCTTTCTTT. This codes for CASSFSRMNTEAFF. Full variable domain (remainder filled in from reference TRBV5-4 and TRBJ1-1): ETGVTQSPTHLIKTRGQQVTLRCSSQSGHNTVSWYQQALGQGPQFIFQYYREEENGRGNFPPRFSGLQFPNYSSELNVNALELDDSALYLCASSFSRMNTEAFFGQGTRLTVV.

The count of this clone is one. The chain carries TRBV7-9 and TRBJ1-3; D unresolved. The CDR3 covers 15 residues. V gave up 5 bases and J gave up 0 bases, with 11 bases separating them. The germline gives CDR1 SEHNR, CDR2 FQNEAQ (reference sequence). The CDR3 loop is CASSPGESSGNTIYF. The CDR3 DNA is TGTGCCAGCAGCCCCGGGGAGTCCTCTGGAAACACCATATATTTT.